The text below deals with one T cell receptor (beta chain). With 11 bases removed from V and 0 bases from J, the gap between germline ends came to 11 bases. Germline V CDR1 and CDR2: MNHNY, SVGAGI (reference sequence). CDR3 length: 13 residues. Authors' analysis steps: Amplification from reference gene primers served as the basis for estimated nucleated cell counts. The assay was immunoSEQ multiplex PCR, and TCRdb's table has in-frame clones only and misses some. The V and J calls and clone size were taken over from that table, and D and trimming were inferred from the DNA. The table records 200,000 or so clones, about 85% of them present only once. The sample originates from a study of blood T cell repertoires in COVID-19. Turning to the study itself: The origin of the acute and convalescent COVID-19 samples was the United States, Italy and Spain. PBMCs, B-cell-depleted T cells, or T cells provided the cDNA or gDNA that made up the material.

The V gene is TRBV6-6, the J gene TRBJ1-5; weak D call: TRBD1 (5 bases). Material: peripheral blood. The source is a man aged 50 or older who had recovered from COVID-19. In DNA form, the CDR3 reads TGTGCCTGCCGGGGGGGTAGCAATCAGCCCCAGCATTTT. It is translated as CACRGGSNQPQHF.